This T cell receptor beta chain was recorded in a study of technical replicates of blood from a handful of donors. V lost 7 bases to trimming and J lost 2 bases; unmatched junction nucleotides: 11. The CDR3 has 15 amino acids. Germline loops: CDR1 MNHNS, CDR2 SASEGT. Data came from immunoSEQ multiplex PCR; TCRdb stores just in-frame clones and leaves some out. Here the sample spans 85,000 to 100,000 clones, 85% to 95% being singletons. The gene calls are TRBV6-1 and TRBJ2-7, with 7 nucleotides matching TRBD1. The specimen sequenced was T cells isolated from PBMCs. The receptor comes from a human donor in good health. The CDR3 loop is CASTRFEGAAYEQYF. Written as DNA, the CDR3 is TGTGCCAGCACCCGGTTTGAGGGGGCAGCCTACGAGCAGTACTTC.